Listed below are T cell receptor beta chains from one sample, sequenced in a study of vaccination and CD4 T cells after COVID-19. The antigens for these receptors are not known. TCRdb passed the PCR reads through MiXCR, listing each CDR3 protein once. The sample yields roughly 15,000 distinct CDR3 sequences, roughly 51% seen once. The sequencing here drew on cultured CD4+ T cells from blood, taken after SARS-CoV-2 vaccination. The source is a human donor with COVID-19. The CDR3 runs from the conserved cysteine through the conserved F or W. Fields, in order: J gene, clone size, D gene, V gene, CDR3 DNA, CDR3 protein. A D gene is named only where the DNA matches it firmly. Some rows have no size entry. The others give once, few or many, or a class for an expanded clone.

J: TRBJ1-2
size: few
D: .
V: TRBV11-3
DNA: TGTGCCAGCAGCTCAGGGTCCCAGGGCCTCTATGGCTACACCTTC
CDR3: CASSSGSQGLYGYTF

J: TRBJ2-5
size: .
D: .
V: TRBV3-1
DNA: TGTGCCAGCAGCTGGACGCAGATTCGAAAGACCCAGTACTTC
CDR3: CASSWTQIRKTQYF

J: TRBJ2-3
size: .
D: .
V: TRBV24-1
DNA: TGTGCCACCAGTGATGCGCACCCCCGGGCAGATACGCAGTATTTT
CDR3: CATSDAHPRADTQYF

J: TRBJ2-7
size: .
D: .
V: TRBV7-6
DNA: TGTGCCACCCCCCGACAGTTCCCATGGCCCTACGAGCAGTACTTC
CDR3: CATPRQFPWPYEQYF

J: TRBJ2-7
size: .
D: TRBD1
V: TRBV24-1
DNA: TGTGCCACCAGTGACGGCCGAACAGGGGCCGAGCAGTACTTC
CDR3: CATSDGRTGAEQYF

J: TRBJ1-2
size: few
D: .
V: TRBV7-2
DNA: TGTGCCAGCAGCTTAGCAGGGCCGGAGTATGGCTACACCTTC
CDR3: CASSLAGPEYGYTF

J: TRBJ2-2
size: .
D: .
V: TRBV20-1
DNA: TGCAGTGCTAGAGACGGTGGGGCCGGGGAGCTGTTTTTT
CDR3: CSARDGGAGELFF

J: TRBJ1-3
size: few
D: .
V: TRBV20-1
DNA: TGCAGTGCTAGCACGGGGTTCCGCTCTGGAAACACCATATATTTT
CDR3: CSASTGFRSGNTIYF

J: TRBJ1-2
size: .
D: .
V: TRBV19
DNA: TGTGCCAGTAGTATAGGTGGGAGTGGGTACACCTTC
CDR3: CASSIGGSGYTF

J: TRBJ1-5
size: .
D: TRBD1
V: TRBV10-3
DNA: TGTGCCATCAGTGAGGGACAGGGGGGCAATCAGCCCCAGCATTTT
CDR3: CAISEGQGGNQPQHF

J: TRBJ2-7
size: few
D: .
V: TRBV6-1
DNA: TGTGCCAGCAGTAACCGGGACACCACCTACGAGCAGTACTTC
CDR3: CASSNRDTTYEQYF

J: TRBJ1-6
size: .
D: .
V: TRBV14
DNA: TGTGCCAGCAGCCAGGTCCATAATTCACCCCTCCACTTT
CDR3: CASSQVHNSPLHF

J: TRBJ2-1
size: .
D: .
V: TRBV6-2/TRBV6-3
DNA: TGTGCCAGCAGCCCCCGAGGCAGGGGAACCCTCTACAATGAGCAGTTCTTC
CDR3: CASSPRGRGTLYNEQFF

J: TRBJ2-1
size: .
D: TRBD1
V: TRBV6-1
DNA: TGTGCCAGCAGGGAGGACAGGGAATACAATGAGCAGTTCTTC
CDR3: CASREDREYNEQFF

J: TRBJ2-7
size: few
D: .
V: TRBV2
DNA: TGTGCCAGCATAAGGGTTAGCCCCTACGAGCAGTACTTC
CDR3: CASIRVSPYEQYF

J: TRBJ2-5
size: .
D: TRBD2
V: TRBV20-1
DNA: TGCAGTGCTAGACGGGAGGCGGGGCGGAGGGAGACCCAGTACTTC
CDR3: CSARREAGRRETQYF

J: TRBJ2-7
size: .
D: .
V: TRBV7-8
DNA: TGTGCCAGCAGCTTAGGGACAAACTCCTACGAGCAGTACTTC
CDR3: CASSLGTNSYEQYF

J: TRBJ2-4
size: .
D: TRBD2
V: TRBV20-1
DNA: TGCAGTGCTATATCTAGCGGTCGAGGGGACATTCAGTACTTC
CDR3: CSAISSGRGDIQYF

J: TRBJ2-3
size: few
D: TRBD1
V: TRBV20-1
DNA: TGCAGTGCTCCGAACCGAGGACAGGGCGCTACAGATACGCAGTATTTT
CDR3: CSAPNRGQGATDTQYF

J: TRBJ2-1
size: .
D: TRBD2
V: TRBV5-1
DNA: TGCGCCAGCAGCTTGGGAGGTAGCGGGGGGTACAATGAGCAGTTCTTC
CDR3: CASSLGGSGGYNEQFF

J: TRBJ1-5
size: once
D: TRBD1
V: TRBV19
DNA: TGTGCCAGTAGCCTGACAGGGGTACCCAATCAGCCCCAGCATTTT
CDR3: CASSLTGVPNQPQHF

J: TRBJ2-3
size: .
D: .
V: TRBV7-2
DNA: TGTGCCAGCAGCTTATTGGCGGATACGCAGTATTTT
CDR3: CASSLLADTQYF

J: TRBJ2-3
size: .
D: TRBD2
V: TRBV6-4
DNA: TGTGCCAGCAGTGACTCAAGCGGGGGGGCCGCAGATACGCAGTATTTT
CDR3: CASSDSSGGAADTQYF